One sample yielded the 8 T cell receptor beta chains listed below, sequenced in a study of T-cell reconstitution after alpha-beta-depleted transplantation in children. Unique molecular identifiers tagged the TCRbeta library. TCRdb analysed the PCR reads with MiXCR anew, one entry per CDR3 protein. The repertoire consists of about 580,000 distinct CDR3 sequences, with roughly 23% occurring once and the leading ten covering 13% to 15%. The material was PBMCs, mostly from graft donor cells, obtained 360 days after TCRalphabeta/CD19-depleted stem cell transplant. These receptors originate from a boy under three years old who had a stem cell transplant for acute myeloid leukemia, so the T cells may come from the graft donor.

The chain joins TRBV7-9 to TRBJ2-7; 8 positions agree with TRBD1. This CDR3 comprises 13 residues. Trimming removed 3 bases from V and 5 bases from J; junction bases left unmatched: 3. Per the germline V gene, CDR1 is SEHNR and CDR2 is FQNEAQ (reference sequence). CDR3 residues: CASSFGQGDEQYV. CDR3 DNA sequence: TGTGCCAGCAGCTTTGGACAGGGAGACGAGCAGTACGTC.

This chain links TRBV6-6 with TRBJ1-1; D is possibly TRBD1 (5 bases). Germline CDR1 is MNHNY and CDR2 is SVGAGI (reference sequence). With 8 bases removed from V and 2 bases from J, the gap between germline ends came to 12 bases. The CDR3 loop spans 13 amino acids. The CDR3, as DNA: TGTGCCAGCCCACAGGCCCTCAACACTGAAGCTTTCTTT. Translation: CASPQALNTEAFF.

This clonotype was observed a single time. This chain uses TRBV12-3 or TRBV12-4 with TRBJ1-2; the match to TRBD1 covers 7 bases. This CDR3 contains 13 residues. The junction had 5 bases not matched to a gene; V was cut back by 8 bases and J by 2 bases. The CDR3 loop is CASQGVGNYGYTF. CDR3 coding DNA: TGTGCCAGCCAGGGGGTGGGGAACTATGGCTACACCTTC.

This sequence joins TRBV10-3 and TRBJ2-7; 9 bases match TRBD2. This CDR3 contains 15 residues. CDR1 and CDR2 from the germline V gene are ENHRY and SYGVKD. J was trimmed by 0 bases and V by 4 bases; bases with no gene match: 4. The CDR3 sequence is CAISGTAGGSYEQYF. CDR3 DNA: TGTGCCATCAGTGGGACAGCGGGGGGCTCCTACGAGCAGTACTTC.

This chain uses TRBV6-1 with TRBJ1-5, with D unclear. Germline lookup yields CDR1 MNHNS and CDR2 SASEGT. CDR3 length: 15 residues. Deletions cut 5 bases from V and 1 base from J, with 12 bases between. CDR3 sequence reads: CASSIGVRSNQPQHF. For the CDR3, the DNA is TGTGCCAGCAGTATCGGGGTTAGGAGCAATCAGCCCCAGCATTTT.

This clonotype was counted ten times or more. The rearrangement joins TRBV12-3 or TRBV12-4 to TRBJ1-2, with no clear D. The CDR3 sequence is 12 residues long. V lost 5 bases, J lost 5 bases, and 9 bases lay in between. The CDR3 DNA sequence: TGTGCCAGCAGTCCTAGCCCGTATGGCTACACCTTC. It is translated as CASSPSPYGYTF.

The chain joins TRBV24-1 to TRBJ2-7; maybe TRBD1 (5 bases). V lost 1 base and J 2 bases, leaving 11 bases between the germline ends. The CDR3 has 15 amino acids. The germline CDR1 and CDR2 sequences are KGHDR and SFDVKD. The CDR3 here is CATSDFPQVPYEQYF. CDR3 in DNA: TGTGCCACCAGTGATTTCCCACAGGTACCCTACGAGCAGTACTTC.

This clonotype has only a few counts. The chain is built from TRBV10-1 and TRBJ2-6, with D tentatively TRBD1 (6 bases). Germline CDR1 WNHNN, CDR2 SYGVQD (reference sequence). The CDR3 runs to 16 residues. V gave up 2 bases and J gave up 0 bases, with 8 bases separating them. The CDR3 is CASSEDRFSGANVLTF. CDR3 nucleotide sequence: TGCGCCAGCAGTGAGGACAGGTTCTCTGGGGCCAACGTCCTGACTTTC.